A selection of T cell receptor beta chains follows, all from one sample in a study of radiotherapy plus CTLA-4 blockade in lung cancer. Clones were sequenced by immunoSEQ multiplex PCR, and TCRdb holds only the in-frame ones, with some missing. Of 35,000 to 40,000 clones listed, approximately 86% are singletons. The sequencing here drew on peripheral blood, taken from a patient treated with radiotherapy plus ipilimumab. Receptor source: a human donor with non-small cell lung cancer whose response to radiotherapy plus ipilimumab could not be evaluated. Both conserved end residues are part of each CDR3. D genes are given only for firm matches. Clone size is not always given. Where it is, it says once, few, many or a class for expanded clones.

D	size	V	J	CDR3	DNA
TRBD2	.	TRBV15	TRBJ2-5	CATSRDFGLAEETQYF	TGTGCCACCAGCAGAGATTTTGGACTAGCGGAAGAGACCCAGTACTTC
TRBD1	.	TRBV9	TRBJ1-5	CASSPKTGHNQPQHF	TGTGCCAGCAGCCCAAAGACAGGGCACAATCAGCCCCAGCATTTT
TRBD1	.	TRBV5-6	TRBJ2-1	CASDRGFNEQFF	TGTGCCAGCGACAGGGGTTTCAATGAGCAGTTCTTC
TRBD2	.	TRBV28	TRBJ2-7	CASSSTSGSSYEQYF	TGTGCCAGCAGTTCCACTAGCGGCTCCTCCTACGAGCAGTACTTC
.	.	TRBV7-6	TRBJ2-2	CASSSQGLGTGELFF	TGTGCCAGCAGCTCACAGGGTTTGGGGACCGGGGAGCTGTTTTTT
.	.	TRBV10-3	TRBJ1-1	CAISPLGHEAFF	TGTGCCATCAGCCCCTTGGGGCACGAAGCTTTCTTT
.	.	TRBV5-1	TRBJ2-1	CASSLEGESRSEQFF	TGCGCCAGCAGCTTGGAGGGGGAGTCCCGCAGTGAGCAGTTCTTC
.	.	TRBV28	TRBJ1-2	CASSLSPNYGYTF	TGTGCCAGCAGTCTTAGTCCTAACTATGGCTACACCTTC
TRBD1	once	TRBV14	TRBJ2-1	CASSPNRGVDNEQFF	TGTGCCAGCAGCCCAAACAGGGGCGTGGACAATGAGCAGTTCTTC
TRBD2	.	TRBV5-5	TRBJ2-5	CASSPAATGTSGQETQYF	TGTGCCAGCAGCCCGGCAGCAACCGGGACTAGCGGCCAAGAGACCCAGTACTTC
.	.	TRBV9	TRBJ2-1	CASSVGWGDEQFF	TGTGCCAGCAGCGTAGGATGGGGGGATGAGCAGTTCTTC
.	.	TRBV13	TRBJ1-4	CASSPRGIANEKLFF	TGTGCCAGCAGCCCCCGGGGGATAGCTAATGAAAAACTGTTTTTT
TRBD1	.	TRBV28	TRBJ2-3	CASSHLRQGRTDTQYF	TGTGCCAGCAGCCACTTGAGACAGGGTCGGACAGATACGCAGTATTTT
.	.	TRBV23-1	TRBJ1-2	CASSGGHNYGYTF	TGCGCCAGCAGTGGTGGACACAACTATGGCTACACCTTC
TRBD2	few	TRBV2	TRBJ2-5	CASWGGRQETQYF	TGTGCCAGCTGGGGGGGACGGCAAGAGACCCAGTACTTC
TRBD1	.	TRBV4-1	TRBJ2-7	CASSQDVGQGVYYEQYF	TGCGCCAGCAGCCAAGATGTTGGGCAGGGGGTGTATTACGAGCAGTACTTC
TRBD2	.	TRBV5-1	TRBJ2-1	CASSLVPSGNTYNEQFF	TGCGCCAGCAGCTTGGTCCCTAGCGGGAATACCTACAATGAGCAGTTCTTC
.	.	TRBV2	TRBJ1-1	CASSASGFEAFF	TGTGCCAGCAGTGCGTCAGGCTTTGAAGCTTTCTTT
.	.	TRBV5-1	TRBJ2-6	CASSSPGSGANVLTF	TGCGCCAGCAGCTCGCCGGGGTCTGGGGCCAACGTCCTGACTTTC
TRBD2	.	TRBV7-8	TRBJ2-5	CASSLRDGGYQETQYF	TGTGCCAGCAGCTTACGGGACGGGGGGTACCAAGAGACCCAGTACTTC
TRBD1	.	TRBV28	TRBJ2-1	CASSRAGQGYGEQFF	TGTGCCAGCAGCCGGGCGGGACAGGGATATGGTGAGCAGTTCTTC
.	.	TRBV5-1	TRBJ2-3	CASSPGGGSTDTQYF	TGCGCCAGCAGCCCGGGTGGGGGCAGCACAGATACGCAGTATTTT
.	.	TRBV18	TRBJ2-2	CASSPPRRGGPTGELFF	TGTGCCAGCTCACCACCGCGTAGGGGGGGCCCTACCGGGGAGCTGTTTTTT
.	once	TRBV4-2	TRBJ2-7	CASSRVDGAGLYEQYF	TGTGCCAGCAGCCGAGTTGATGGGGCGGGGTTATACGAGCAGTACTTC
.	.	TRBV6-5	TRBJ1-6	CASSYSAVSYNSPLHF	TGTGCCAGCAGTTACTCGGCAGTCTCCTATAATTCACCCCTCCACTTT
.	once	TRBV10-3	TRBJ2-5	CAISGQARETQYF	TGTGCCATCAGTGGTCAGGCCAGGGAGACCCAGTACTTC
.	.	TRBV15	TRBJ2-5	CATSQGVSETQYF	TGTGCCACCAGCCAAGGGGTGAGCGAGACCCAGTACTTC
TRBD1	.	TRBV27	TRBJ1-2	CASSLSPYDRESYGYTF	TGTGCCAGCAGTTTATCGCCTTACGACAGGGAAAGCTATGGCTACACCTTC
.	.	TRBV15	TRBJ1-2	CATMGLQGSLNYGYTF	TGTGCCACGATGGGATTACAGGGATCACTTAACTATGGCTACACCTTC
TRBD2	few	TRBV11-2	TRBJ2-1	CASTASGEAYNEQFF	TGTGCCAGCACCGCGAGCGGGGAAGCCTACAATGAGCAGTTCTTC
TRBD1	.	TRBV5-1	TRBJ2-5	CASSSTGAGETQYF	TGCGCCAGCAGCTCCACAGGGGCAGGAGAGACCCAGTACTTC
TRBD1	once	TRBV5-6	TRBJ2-2	CASSLEDRGHAGELFF	TGTGCCAGCAGCTTAGAGGACAGGGGGCATGCAGGGGAGCTGTTTTTT
TRBD1	.	TRBV5-4	TRBJ2-7	CASSPHDRVDEQYF	TGTGCCAGCAGCCCTCATGACAGGGTAGACGAGCAGTACTTC
.	.	TRBV4-1	TRBJ1-5	CASSQELTAQSPQHF	TGCGCCAGCAGCCAAGAGCTAACAGCCCAATCGCCCCAGCATTTT
.	.	TRBV7-9	TRBJ2-1	CASSLGQAYNEQFF	TGTGCCAGCAGCTTAGGACAGGCCTACAATGAGCAGTTCTTC
TRBD1	.	TRBV19	TRBJ1-6	CASSLTGGSPLHF	TGTGCCAGTAGTTTAACAGGGGGATCACCCCTCCACTTT
.	once	TRBV9	TRBJ1-2	CASSVGTGAYGYTF	TGTGCCAGCAGCGTAGGCACAGGCGCCTATGGCTACACCTTC
TRBD1	.	TRBV2	TRBJ1-3	CASREGQGNTIYF	TGTGCCAGCAGGGAAGGACAGGGTAACACCATATATTTT
.	few	TRBV7-2	TRBJ2-2	CASSFDTGELFF	TGTGCCAGCAGCTTCGACACCGGGGAGCTGTTTTTT
TRBD1	.	TRBV18	TRBJ2-3	CASSLRTGGADTQYF	TGTGCCAGCTCACTCCGGACAGGGGGTGCAGATACGCAGTATTTT
TRBD1	.	TRBV28	TRBJ1-5	CASSPRGPLLSNQPQHF	TGTGCCAGCAGTCCTAGGGGGCCCCTCCTCAGCAATCAGCCCCAGCATTTT
TRBD2	.	TRBV4-2	TRBJ2-1	CASSQDRGSSYNEQFF	TGTGCCAGCAGCCAAGATCGCGGGAGCTCCTACAATGAGCAGTTCTTC
TRBD1	.	TRBV27	TRBJ2-3	CASSRTGVVTDTQYF	TGTGCCAGCAGCCGGACAGGGGTTGTCACAGATACGCAGTATTTT
TRBD2	.	TRBV6-1	TRBJ2-7	CASSLSGGRSYEQYF	TGTGCCAGCAGCCTTAGCGGGGGCAGGTCCTACGAGCAGTACTTC
.	few	TRBV5-1	TRBJ1-5	CASSPGEDYQPQHF	TGCGCCAGCAGCCCCGGGGAGGACTATCAGCCCCAGCATTTT
.	.	TRBV19	TRBJ2-1	CASSIRSFKPGSALSYNEQFF	TGTGCCAGTAGTATTCGGTCCTTCAAGCCGGGGTCGGCCCTCTCCTACAATGAGCAGTTCTTC
.	.	TRBV9	TRBJ1-1	CASSVLSGTNTEAFF	TGTGCCAGCAGCGTATTATCGGGTACGAACACTGAAGCTTTCTTT
.	few	TRBV6-1	TRBJ2-5	CASRETRGQETQYF	TGTGCCAGCCGTGAAACAAGGGGCCAAGAGACCCAGTACTTC